Following are 13 T cell receptor beta chains from one sample sequenced in a study of graft-versus-host responses after intestinal transplantation. Sequencing used immunoSEQ multiplex PCR; TCRdb keeps in-frame clones, though not all of them. The sample contains 100,000 to 120,000 clones, 93% of which appear only once. The antigens for these receptors are not known. The material was unstimulated CD8+ T cells sorted from spleen or lymph node cells, obtained before intestinal transplant. The source is a human donor who received an intestinal transplant.

The rearrangement links TRBV5-1 to TRBJ2-1; tentatively, D is TRBD2 (5 bases). V was cut by 2 bases and J by 0 bases, with 12 bases left in between. The CDR3 is made up of 16 amino acids. CDR1 and CDR2 (germline): SGHRS, YFSETQ. CDR3 DNA sequence: TGCGCCAGCAGCTTTTCCGGGATTAGCTCCTACAATGAGCAGTTCTTC. Translation: CASSFSGISSYNEQFF.

CDR3 coding DNA: TGTGCCAGCAGCTTCTACCCCTCAGACATGCCTAGAGGAACTTACGAGCAGTACTTC. Protein sequence: CASSFYPSDMPRGTYEQYF. This sequence joins TRBV7-8 and TRBJ2-7; D ambiguous. Germline V gene data show CDR1 as SGHVS and CDR2 as FQNEAQ. CDR3 length: 19 residues. The ends were cut back, 3 bases at V and 4 bases at J, with 28 bases in the middle.

The count of this clone is one. V and J are TRBV9 and TRBJ1-2, with D unclear. Trimming took off 5 bases at V and 4 bases at J, with 6 bases between the two ends. The CDR3 runs 11 residues. Germline V gives CDR1 SGDLS, CDR2 YYNGEE. The CDR3 DNA sequence: TGTGCCAGCAGGGACTCCTATGGCTACACCTTC. Its translation is CASRDSYGYTF.

J is TRBJ2-3 and V is TRBV10-2; D remains unclear. This CDR3 has 14 residues. Looked up from germline, CDR1 is WSHSY and CDR2 is SAAADI. With 2 bases removed from V and 2 bases from J, the gap between germline ends came to 8 bases. CDR3 DNA sequence: TGCGCCAGCAGTGAGGACTGGACCACAGATACGCAGTATTTT. This sequence encodes CASSEDWTTDTQYF.

The V gene is TRBV19, the J gene TRBJ2-1; D might be TRBD1 or TRBD2, each matching 5 bases. The CDR3 is 13 residues long. Trimming took off 3 bases at V and 9 bases at J, with 12 bases between the two ends. The germline gives CDR1 LNHDA, CDR2 SQIVND (reference sequence). CDR3 sequence (DNA): TGTGCCAGTAGTATGTCCGGGGCGGGTGAGCAGTTCTTC. It translates to CASSMSGAGEQFF.

This chain joins TRBV5-4 and TRBJ1-1; no clear D gene. Germline CDR1 and CDR2: SGHNT and YYREEE (reference sequence). The CDR3 runs 12 residues. Trimming cost V 0 bases and J 2 bases, with 2 bases left between them. The CDR3 protein is CASSLDNTEAFF. The CDR3 region has the DNA TGTGCCAGCAGCTTGGATAACACTGAAGCTTTCTTT.

In nucleotides, the CDR3 is TGTGCCACCTCAGTTCGTAGGAACGAGCAGTACTTC. Residues: CATSVRRNEQYF. The chain links TRBV6-5 to TRBJ2-7; D gene ambiguous. Germline V lookup: CDR1 MNHEY, CDR2 SVGAGI. This CDR3 has 12 residues. V lost 10 bases and J 5 bases, leaving 15 bases between the germline ends.

This chain uses TRBV7-8 with TRBJ2-7; TRBD2 matches 10 bases. The ends lost 5 bases at V and 6 bases at J; junction bases unmatched: 4. Germline CDR1 is SGHVS and CDR2 is FQNEAQ. The length of the CDR3 is 13 residues. The CDR3 DNA sequence: TGTGCCAGCAGCCGTAGCGGGAGGTCCGAGCAGTACTTC. Protein: CASSRSGRSEQYF.

This clone was observed once. V usage is TRBV5-7 and J usage is TRBJ1-5, with 7 bases fitting TRBD1. TRBV5-7 is noted as an ORF with a role that remains uncertain. The V gene end was trimmed by 7 bases and the J gene end by 1 base; junction bases not matched to a gene: 8. The CDR3 totals 15 residues. The CDR3 protein is CASPEVRGSNQPQHF. The CDR3, as DNA: TGTGCCAGCCCCGAGGTCAGGGGGAGCAATCAGCCCCAGCATTTT.

This chain links TRBV2 with TRBJ1-1; D uncertain. CDR1 is SNHLY, CDR2 FYNNEI, per germline. The CDR3 is made up of 13 amino acids. The V end was cut by 7 bases, the J end by 6 bases, with 15 bases between. CDR3 nucleotides: TGTGCCAGCACGGGAGTGGAGGAGCCTGAAGCTTTCTTT. Translation gives CASTGVEEPEAFF.

The gene calls are TRBV27 and TRBJ2-7; 9 positions match TRBD1. Germline V gene data show CDR1 as MNHEY and CDR2 as SMNVEV (reference sequence). The junction had 3 bases not matched to a gene; V was cut back by 4 bases and J by 2 bases. This CDR3 spans 14 amino acids. CDR3 sequence (DNA): TGTGCCAGCAGTTCGGGACAGGGTCCCTACGAGCAGTACTTC. This sequence encodes CASSSGQGPYEQYF.

The rearrangement joins TRBV12-5 to TRBJ2-2; D uncertain. V gave up 0 bases and J gave up 6 bases, with 5 bases separating them. CDR1 LGHNT and CDR2 FRNRAP come from the germline V gene. CDR3 length equals 13 residues. The CDR3: CASGLVPPGELFF. CDR3 DNA sequence: TGTGCTAGTGGTTTGGTACCCCCCGGGGAGCTGTTTTTT.

This clone is a singleton in its sample. The CDR3 sequence: CASSVQTDTDTQYF. As DNA, the CDR3 is TGTGCCAGCAGCGTCCAGACAGACACAGATACGCAGTATTTT. The chain is built from TRBV9 and TRBJ2-3; D perhaps matches TRBD1 (5 bases). Trimming cost V 2 bases and J 2 bases, with 9 bases left between them. Germline V gene lookup returns CDR1 SGDLS and CDR2 YYNGEE. The CDR3 totals 14 residues.